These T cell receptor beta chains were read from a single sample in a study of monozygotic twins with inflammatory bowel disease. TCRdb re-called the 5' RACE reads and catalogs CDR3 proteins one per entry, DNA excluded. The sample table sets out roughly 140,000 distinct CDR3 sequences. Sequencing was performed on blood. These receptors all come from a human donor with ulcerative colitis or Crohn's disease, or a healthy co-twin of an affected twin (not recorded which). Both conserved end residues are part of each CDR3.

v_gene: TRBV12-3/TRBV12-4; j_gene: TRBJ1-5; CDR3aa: CASSLAQGSPQHF
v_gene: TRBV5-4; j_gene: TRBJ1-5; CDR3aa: CASSLYGAGSNQPQHF
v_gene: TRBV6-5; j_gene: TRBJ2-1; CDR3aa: CASSYPSRGAVEQFF
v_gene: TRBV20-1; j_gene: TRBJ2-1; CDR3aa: CSASGGGSSYNEQFF
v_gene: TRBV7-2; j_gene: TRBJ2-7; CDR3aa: CASSSGRTGWYEQYF
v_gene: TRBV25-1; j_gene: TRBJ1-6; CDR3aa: CASSAGSNSPLHF
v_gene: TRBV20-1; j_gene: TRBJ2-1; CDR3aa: CSAKRPGLAGGEQFF
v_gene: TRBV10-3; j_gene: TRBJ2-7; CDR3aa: CAISGLGLRSEQYF
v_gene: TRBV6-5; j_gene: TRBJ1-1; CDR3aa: CASSYPQSTEAFF
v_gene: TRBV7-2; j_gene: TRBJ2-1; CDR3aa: CASSGWTSGIYNEQFF
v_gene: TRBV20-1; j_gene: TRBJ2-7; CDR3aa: CSAKDRISSYEQYF
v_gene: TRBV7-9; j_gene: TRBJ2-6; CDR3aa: CASSSAGTRGANVLTF
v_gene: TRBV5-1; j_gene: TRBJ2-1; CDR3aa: CASSLDGQGATQQFF
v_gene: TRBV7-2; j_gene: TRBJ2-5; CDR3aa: CASSLGQGETQYF
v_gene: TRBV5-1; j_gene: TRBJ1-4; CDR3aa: CASTSTAAGEKLFF
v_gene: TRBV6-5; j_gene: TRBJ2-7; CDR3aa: CASRTGAPLEQYF
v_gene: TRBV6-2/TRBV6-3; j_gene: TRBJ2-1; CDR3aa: CASSYLGYEQFF
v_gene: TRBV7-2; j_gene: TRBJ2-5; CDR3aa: CASSSAPGLAGPQLQETQYF
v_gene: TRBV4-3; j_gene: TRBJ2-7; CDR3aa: CASSQDGARQNEQYF
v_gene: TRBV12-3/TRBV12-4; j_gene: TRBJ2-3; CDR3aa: CASSFSGVTDTQYF
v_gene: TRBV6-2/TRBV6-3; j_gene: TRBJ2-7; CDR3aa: CASTATVLSYEQYF
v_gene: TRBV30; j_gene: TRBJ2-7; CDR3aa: CAWLDTYEQYF
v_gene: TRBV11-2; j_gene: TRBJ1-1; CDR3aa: CASSSRGQGATEAFF
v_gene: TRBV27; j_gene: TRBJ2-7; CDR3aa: CASSGDTSSYEQYF